The 19 T cell receptor beta chains listed next were all sequenced from one sample in a study of PD-L1 blockade in urothelial cancer (TCRdb year 2017). The time point label corresponds to: peripheral blood 6 weeks after treatment start. Preparation of the library involved the immunoSEQ multiplex PCR assay. TCRdb re-hosts the immuneACCESS table, in-frame sequences only. Its copies lack some clones; in the studies checked, an unresolved V gene accounts for under half of them, and the cause for the rest is not known. The sample profile shows more than 45,000 clones; around 80% of them were found once. The ten most abundant clones make up roughly 10% of the sample. The sequences come from PBMCs, collected around atezolizumab (anti-PD-L1) treatment. These receptors were taken from a man aged 70-80 years with urothelial cancer.

CDR3 DNA sequence: TGTGCCAGCAGTTACCGGGACAGATCCTACAATGAGCAGTTCTTC. Its translation is CASSYRDRSYNEQFF. The J gene is TRBJ2-1, the V gene TRBV11-3; 7 bases match TRBD1. CDR3 length equals 15 residues. Germline V gene data show CDR1 as SGHNT and CDR2 as YENEEA. V shed 6 bases and J 1 base; nucleotides not matched to a gene: 6.

This clone was recorded only once. The chain couples TRBV29-1 to TRBJ2-7; a possible D gene is TRBD1 (7 bases). The CDR3 is made up of 14 amino acids. Germline V gives CDR1 SQVTM, CDR2 ANQGSEA. With 0 bases removed from V and 2 bases from J, the gap between germline ends came to 11 bases. The CDR3 sequence is CSVEDRGETYEQYF. Written as DNA, the CDR3 is TGCAGCGTTGAAGACAGGGGGGAAACCTACGAGCAGTACTTC.

The chain recombines TRBV5-4 with TRBJ2-1; 8 positions match TRBD2. The CDR3 spans 15 residues. Losses at the gene ends were 4 bases for V and 4 bases for J; bases not matched to a gene: 7. CDR1 and CDR2 from the germline V gene are SGHNT and YYREEE (reference sequence). CDR3 in amino acids: CASSLSGSRYNEQFF. CDR3 coding DNA: TGTGCCAGCAGCCTGAGCGGGAGTCGGTACAATGAGCAGTTCTTC.

V usage is TRBV7-3 and J usage is TRBJ2-5; TRBD2 matches at 12 bases. This CDR3 is 16 amino acids long. After removal of 2 bases from V and 4 bases from J, the junction contained 5 bases not matched to a gene. Germline CDR1 SGHTA, CDR2 FQGTGA. CDR3 DNA: TGTGCCAGCAGCTTAGGGCTAGCGGGAGGGCTAGAGACCCAGTACTTC. Translated, it gives CASSLGLAGGLETQYF.

This clone was counted only a few times. The chain is built from TRBV5-5 and TRBJ1-2, with 8 nucleotides matching TRBD1. Germline V lookup: CDR1 SGHKS, CDR2 YYEKEE (reference sequence). This CDR3 is 14 amino acids long. Trimming removed 0 bases from V and 2 bases from J; junction bases left unmatched: 0. CDR3 loop: CASSLGQGNYGYTF. The CDR3 DNA reads TGTGCCAGCAGCTTGGGACAGGGGAACTATGGCTACACCTTC.

This rearrangement joins TRBV5-1 to TRBJ2-3; 8 bases line up with TRBD2. CDR3 length: 18 residues. V gave up 2 bases and J gave up 3 bases; unmatched junction bases: 14. CDR1 and CDR2 (germline): SGHRS, YFSETQ. CDR3 in DNA: TGCGCCAGCAGCTTAGAGCGGGAGACCCCGTCATGGACAGATACGCAGTATTTT. The encoded protein is CASSLERETPSWTDTQYF.

The chain recombines TRBV6-5 with TRBJ2-7; D gene uncertain. Germline CDR1 reads MNHEY; CDR2 reads SVGAGI. The V end lost 3 bases, the J end lost 7 bases, and 19 bases lay between the germline ends. The CDR3 is made up of 15 amino acids. CDR3 residues: CASSYSINQVWEQYF. The CDR3 nucleotides read TGTGCCAGCAGTTATTCAATCAATCAGGTCTGGGAGCAGTACTTC.

The genes are TRBV27 and TRBJ2-6, with D unresolved. Germline V CDR1 and CDR2: MNHEY, SMNVEV (reference sequence). V was pared by 7 bases and J by 0 bases, with 10 bases between. The CDR3 length is 15 residues. The CDR3 protein is CASKPGSSGANVLTF. In DNA form, the CDR3 reads TGTGCCAGCAAGCCCGGTAGCTCTGGGGCCAACGTCCTGACTTTC.

This chain connects TRBV27 to TRBJ1-5; TRBD1 matches at 8 bases. CDR3 size: 16 residues. J lost 2 bases, V lost 5 bases, and 8 bases had no gene match. Germline loops: CDR1 MNHEY, CDR2 SMNVEV (reference sequence). The chain's CDR3 is CASSLYGQGGNQPQHF. In DNA form, the CDR3 reads TGTGCCAGCAGTCTCTATGGACAGGGCGGCAATCAGCCCCAGCATTTT.

This clone was seen a handful of times. This chain connects TRBV5-4 to TRBJ2-7; TRBD2 matches at 7 bases. Germline V gives CDR1 SGHNT, CDR2 YYREEE (reference sequence). V trimming: 3 bases; J trimming: 1 base; junction bases outside the gene matches: 1. This CDR3 comprises 13 residues. CDR3 DNA sequence: TGTGCCAGCAGCTCCGGGGGGTCCTACGAGCAGTACTTC. It codes for CASSSGGSYEQYF.

This clone was recorded a few times. The genes are TRBV28 and TRBJ1-1; TRBD1 matches 9 bases. Trimming removed 4 bases from V and 7 bases from J; junction bases left unmatched: 10. There are 15 residues in the CDR3. Germline V gene lookup returns CDR1 MDHEN and CDR2 SYDVKM. The CDR3 region has the DNA TGTGCCAGCAGTTCTACCGGGACAGGGTCGGGTGAAGCTTTCTTT. Its translation: CASSSTGTGSGEAFF.

This chain connects TRBV28 to TRBJ1-1, with D unresolved. Germline V gene lookup returns CDR1 MDHEN and CDR2 SYDVKM. This CDR3 spans 12 amino acids. V was cut by 6 bases and J by 1 base, with 6 bases left in between. The CDR3 region has the DNA TGTGCCAGCAGCTGGAGGAACACTGAAGCTTTCTTT. It encodes CASSWRNTEAFF.

This clone has just a few counts. The chain has TRBV10-2 and TRBJ1-1; 7 bases map to TRBD1. V was clipped by 0 bases and J by 3 bases; unmatched bases: 7. Germline V CDR1 and CDR2: WSHSY, SAAADI. CDR3 size: 16 residues. The CDR3 DNA sequence: TGCGCCAGCAGTGAGTCCGCAGGGGGTCGGTACACTGAAGCTTTCTTT. This gives the protein CASSESAGGRYTEAFF.

The chain uses TRBV6-1 and TRBJ1-2; 9 nucleotides line up with TRBD1. CDR3 size: 14 residues. Germline CDR1 MNHNS, CDR2 SASEGT. Trimming removed 6 bases from V and 6 bases from J; junction bases left unmatched: 8. CDR3 amino acids: CASSPGQGTHGYTF. The CDR3 region has the DNA TGTGCCAGCAGCCCGGGACAGGGAACCCATGGCTACACCTTC.

CDR3 sequence reads: CAWSGRAGARDTQYF. As DNA, the CDR3 is TGTGCCTGGAGTGGTAGGGCGGGAGCTAGAGATACGCAGTATTTT. V is TRBV30 and J is TRBJ2-3; 7 bases are a match to TRBD2. Germline-derived CDR1 and CDR2 are GTSNPN and SVGIG (reference sequence). This CDR3 is built from 15 residues. After removal of 1 base from V and 5 bases from J, the junction contained 9 bases not matched to a gene.

V usage is TRBV7-8 and J usage is TRBJ1-5, with 12 bases identical to TRBD1. The CDR3 length is 16 residues. Germline lookup yields CDR1 SGHVS and CDR2 FQNEAQ. V trimming: 7 bases; J trimming: 4 bases; junction bases outside the gene matches: 8. The CDR3 reads CASTSLGQGANQPQHF. CDR3 nucleotide sequence: TGTGCCAGCACCTCATTGGGACAGGGGGCAAATCAGCCCCAGCATTTT.

V is TRBV5-4 and J is TRBJ2-5, with a possible D match to TRBD1 (5 bases). The V gene's germline CDR1 is SGHNT and CDR2 YYREEE (reference sequence). V lost 0 bases to trimming and J lost 5 bases, with 11 bases between them. The CDR3 sequence is 14 residues long. The CDR3 nucleotides read TGTGCCAGCAGCTTGGATGGGGCATGGGAGACCCAGTACTTC. Its translation is CASSLDGAWETQYF.

This chain uses TRBV28 with TRBJ2-2; no clear D gene. V gave up 7 bases and J gave up 3 bases, with 12 bases separating them. The CDR3 contains 14 residues. CDR1 MDHEN and CDR2 SYDVKM come from the germline V gene. In DNA, the CDR3 is TGTGCCAGCATCCAAAATCCAGACACCGGGGAGCTGTTTTTT. Translation: CASIQNPDTGELFF.

This sequence joins TRBV28 and TRBJ1-5; possible D gene TRBD1, 6 bases. CDR3 length equals 16 residues. Trimming shortened V by 5 bases and J by 7 bases, and 21 bases separated the two germline ends. Per germline, CDR1 MDHEN and CDR2 SYDVKM. CDR3 sequence reads: CASSGIGAGVEQPQHF. The CDR3 DNA sequence: TGTGCCAGCAGTGGGATTGGGGCAGGGGTAGAGCAGCCCCAGCATTTT.